The 24 T cell receptor beta chains given below trace back to one sample, sequenced in a study of T cells in Graves' hyperthyroidism and ophthalmopathy. Amplification of TCR beta CDR3 regions used RNA as the template. The study used the HTBI primer set for a first-round RT-PCR of the TCR CDR3. TCRdb independently ran MiXCR on the multiplex PCR reads; one entry per CDR3 protein. The sample carries about 520,000 distinct CDR3 sequences, approximately 24% recorded once. Sequencing used blood. The receptor source for this set is a woman aged 25 to 39 with Graves' ophthalmopathy.

Here the CDR3 reads CASSYPPGGAGGSYEQYF. CDR3 bases: TGTGCCAGCAGTTACCCCCCCGGGGGAGCGGGGGGCTCCTACGAGCAGTACTTC. The chain couples TRBV6-2 or TRBV6-3 to TRBJ2-7, with 9 bases aligning to TRBD2. CDR1 is MNHEY, CDR2 SVGEGT, per germline. This CDR3 is built from 18 residues. The junction had 11 bases not matched to a gene; V was cut back by 2 bases and J by 0 bases.

This clonotype was seen repeatedly, ten times or more. The chain is built from TRBV6-5 and TRBJ2-5; D ambiguous. The germline V and J ends were trimmed by 1 base and 3 bases, with 6 bases remaining between them. The CDR3 is 13 amino acids. Per germline, CDR1 MNHEY and CDR2 SVGAGI. The CDR3 sequence: CASSYLREETQYF. Here the CDR3 DNA reads TGTGCCAGCAGTTACTTAAGAGAAGAGACCCAGTACTTC.

This clonotype was seen ten or more times. This chain joins TRBV6-5 and TRBJ1-3; D is uncertain. The CDR3 has 15 amino acids. The ends were cut back, 0 bases at V and 3 bases at J, with 9 bases in the middle. Per the germline V gene, CDR1 is MNHEY and CDR2 is SVGAGI. This CDR3 is CASSYSGRVGNTIYF. CDR3 in DNA: TGTGCCAGCAGTTACTCGGGGAGGGTTGGAAACACCATATATTTT.

This clonotype showed up many times. A much more abundant neighbour one base away suggests this may be a read error. The gene calls are TRBV7-2 and TRBJ1-2; 9 bases line up with TRBD1. The V gene's germline CDR1 is SGHTA and CDR2 FQGNSA. The V and J ends lost 8 bases and 5 bases, in that order; junction bases with no gene match: 9. CDR3 size: 14 residues. The CDR3 here is CASGPDRGHYGYTF. Here the CDR3 DNA reads TGTGCCAGCGGCCCGGACAGGGGCCATTATGGCTACACCTTC.

There are many counts of this clonotype. The chain recombines TRBV4-3 with TRBJ1-5, with D maybe TRBD1 (6 bases). Trimming cost V 2 bases and J 2 bases, with 13 bases left between them. In germline, CDR1 is LGHNA, CDR2 YSLEER. The CDR3 is 16 amino acids. The CDR3 DNA follows: TGCGCCAGCAGCCAAAGGTCAGGGGAAGGCAATCAGCCCCAGCATTTT. Its translation is CASSQRSGEGNQPQHF.

This clonotype was counted ten times or more. This rearrangement joins TRBV28 to TRBJ1-1; perhaps TRBD1 as D (5 bases). The CDR3 loop spans 18 amino acids. Germline V gives CDR1 MDHEN, CDR2 SYDVKM. The V gene lost 3 bases and the J gene lost 0 bases, with 20 bases spanning the gap. The CDR3 DNA reads as TGTGCCAGCAGTTTCCCCCCCCTCCGGACGGGGGTGAACACTGAAGCTTTCTTT. It is translated as CASSFPPLRTGVNTEAFF. The whole variable domain, filled in from reference TRBV28 and TRBJ1-1, reads DVKVTQSSRYLVKRTGEKVFLECVQDMDHENMFWYRQDPGLGLRLIYFSYDVKMKEKGDIPEGYSVSREKKERFSLILESASTNQTSMYLCASSFPPLRTGVNTEAFFGQGTRLTVV.

This clonotype came up many times. The V and J genes are TRBV5-4 and TRBJ2-5; tentative D call: TRBD1 (6 bases). CDR1 is SGHNT and CDR2 is YYREEE in the germline V gene (reference sequence). V shed 6 bases and J shed 2 bases, with 8 bases lying between them. The CDR3 runs to 12 residues. The CDR3: CASNQGQETQYF. DNA for the CDR3: TGTGCCAGCAATCAGGGGCAAGAGACCCAGTACTTC.

The rearrangement joins TRBV27 to TRBJ2-4, with 11 nucleotides matching TRBD2. Germline V gene sequence: CDR1 MNHEY, CDR2 SMNVEV (reference sequence). The CDR3 has 16 residues. Trimming cost V 0 bases and J 6 bases; bases outside gene matches: 4. The DNA for the CDR3 is TGTGCCAGCAGTTTATCTACAACTAGCGGGAGAAACATTCAGTACTTC. As protein: CASSLSTTSGRNIQYF.

This clonotype was observed a handful of times. The CDR3 nucleotides read TGTGCCAGCAGTTACTCTGGTGGATCGATCTACGAGCAGTACTTC. Encoded protein: CASSYSGGSIYEQYF. The chain combines TRBV6-2 or TRBV6-3 with TRBJ2-7; D unclear. Germline V gene data show CDR1 as MNHEY and CDR2 as SVGEGT. Trimming took off 0 bases at V and 3 bases at J, with 12 bases between the two ends. This CDR3 region has 15 residues.

In this sample, this clonotype turned up a few times. This chain uses TRBV20-1 with TRBJ1-5; TRBD1 aligns across 9 bases. J lost 7 bases, V lost 4 bases, and 8 bases had no gene match. The V gene's germline CDR1 is DFQATT and CDR2 SNEGSKA (reference sequence). This CDR3 comprises 14 residues. The CDR3 here is CSATRDRAGQPQHF. The CDR3 region has the DNA TGCAGTGCTACCCGGGACAGGGCCGGGCAGCCCCAGCATTTT.

With respect to this clonotype: A much larger clone lies one base from this, so it may be a read error. The chain couples TRBV5-1 to TRBJ2-5; TRBD1 agrees at 7 bases. V lost 0 bases, J lost 4 bases, and 0 bases stayed unmatched. Germline CDR1 SGHRS, CDR2 YFSETQ. CDR3 length: 13 amino acids. CDR3 DNA: TGCGCCAGCAGCTTGGAGGGGGCAGAGACCCAGTACTTC. It yields the protein CASSLEGAETQYF.

The chain joins TRBV4-1 to TRBJ2-3; 16 positions match TRBD2. Losses at the gene ends were 2 bases for V and 7 bases for J; bases not matched to a gene: 15. CDR1 is MGHRA, CDR2 YSYEKL, per germline. The CDR3 loop spans 20 amino acids. The CDR3 sequence: CASSQNPGLAGGQVRNTQYF. CDR3 sequence (DNA): TGCGCCAGCAGCCAAAATCCGGGACTAGCGGGGGGGCAGGTTAGGAATACGCAGTATTTT.

This clonotype was detected ten times or more. The chain is built from TRBV24-1 and TRBJ2-6, with D tentatively TRBD1 or TRBD2 (5 bases each). CDR1 is KGHDR, CDR2 SFDVKD, per germline. The CDR3 sequence is 19 residues long. V was shortened by 4 bases and J by 0 bases, with 18 bases between the two germline ends. The CDR3 region is CATSDLYRDGRSGANVLTF. The CDR3 nucleotides are TGTGCCACCAGTGACCTATACCGGGACGGACGCTCTGGGGCCAACGTCCTGACTTTC.

This clonotype was counted at least ten times. J is TRBJ2-7 and V is TRBV9, with 13 nucleotides matching TRBD2. The CDR3 sequence is 14 residues long. Unmatched junction bases numbered 8, after V lost 8 bases and J lost 6 bases. Germline-derived CDR1 and CDR2 are SGDLS and YYNGEE. The DNA for the CDR3 is TGTGCCAGGACGGGACTAGCGGGGCTCGGCGAGCAGTACTTC. Amino acid sequence: CARTGLAGLGEQYF.

The V and J genes are TRBV20-1 and TRBJ1-6; weak D call: TRBD1 (6 bases). Germline V gives CDR1 DFQATT, CDR2 SNEGSKA (reference sequence). Trimming stripped 0 bases from V and 2 bases from J, with 14 bases between. This CDR3 has 17 amino acids. The CDR3: CSARDSGAEPYNSPLHF. As DNA, the CDR3 is TGCAGTGCTAGAGATTCAGGGGCCGAGCCCTATAATTCACCCCTCCACTTT.

Many counts were recorded for this clonotype. The chain employs TRBV7-2 and TRBJ2-7, with D unresolved. This CDR3 comprises 15 residues. Germline V gene sequence: CDR1 SGHTA, CDR2 FQGNSA. V was clipped by 2 bases and J by 0 bases, with 11 bases between them. CDR3 residues: CASSLLGSSSYEQYF. The CDR3 coding sequence is TGTGCCAGCAGCTTATTGGGCAGTTCCTCCTACGAGCAGTACTTC. Filled out from reference TRBV7-2 and TRBJ2-7, the complete variable domain reads GAGVSQSPSNKVTEKGKDVELRCDPISGHTALYWYRQSLGQGLEFLIYFQGNSAPDKSGLPSDRFSAERTGGSVSTLTIQRTQQEDSAVYLCASSLLGSSSYEQYFGPGTRLTVT.

The genes are TRBV15 and TRBJ2-5; D is possibly TRBD2 (5 bases). V was pared by 5 bases and J by 8 bases, with 24 bases between. The CDR3 is 16 amino acids. The germline gives CDR1 LNHNV, CDR2 YYDKDF (reference sequence). CDR3 region: CATSPRPGNPRDTQYF. In nucleotides, the CDR3 is TGTGCCACCAGCCCCCGTCCCGGAAATCCCCGGGATACCCAGTACTTC. The full variable domain, rest sourced from reference TRBV15 and TRBJ2-5, is DAMVIQNPRYQVTQFGKPVTLSCSQTLNHNVMYWYQQKSSQAPKLLFHYYDKDFNNEADTPDNFQSRRPNTSFCFLDIRSPGLGDTAMYLCATSPRPGNPRDTQYFGPGTRLLVL.

The chain combines TRBV19 with TRBJ2-7, with a possible D match to TRBD2 (5 bases). This CDR3 has 15 amino acids. Germline CDR1 reads LNHDA; CDR2 reads SQIVND (reference sequence). Deletions cut 7 bases from V and 5 bases from J, with 21 bases between. The CDR3: CASTLSGNLANEQYF. CDR3 bases: TGTGCCAGTACCTTATCGGGGAATCTGGCTAACGAGCAGTACTTC.

This clonotype has ten or more counts. The rearrangement joins TRBV20-1 to TRBJ2-5, with 9 bases identical to TRBD2. Unmatched junction bases numbered 8, after V lost 3 bases and J lost 3 bases. Germline V gene lookup returns CDR1 DFQATT and CDR2 SNEGSKA (reference sequence). The CDR3 is made up of 15 amino acids. The CDR3 reads CSASRLAGVKETQYF. For the CDR3, the DNA is TGCAGTGCTAGTAGGTTAGCGGGGGTTAAAGAGACCCAGTACTTC.

This clonotype was found many times. The chain links TRBV12-3 or TRBV12-4 to TRBJ1-1; D is unclear. This CDR3 region has 13 residues. V was pared by 6 bases and J by 1 base, with 9 bases between. The CDR3 sequence: CASRSDPNTEAFF. CDR3 nucleotide sequence: TGTGCCAGCAGATCGGACCCGAACACTGAAGCTTTCTTT.

This clonotype was seen a few times. The CDR3 protein is CASSIFGDSNQPQHF. CDR3 DNA sequence: TGTGCCAGTAGTATTTTCGGAGATAGCAATCAGCCCCAGCATTTT. V and J are TRBV19 and TRBJ1-5; D is unresolved. CDR3 length: 15 amino acids. The V end was cut by 3 bases, the J end by 0 bases, with 9 bases between. CDR1 LNHDA and CDR2 SQIVND come from the germline V gene (reference sequence).

This clonotype was observed many times. The chain has TRBV4-1 and TRBJ2-5; TRBD2 matches at 11 bases. Germline CDR1 is MGHRA and CDR2 is YSYEKL. V trimming: 1 base; J trimming: 4 bases; junction bases outside the gene matches: 8. This CDR3 has 17 amino acids. The CDR3 region has the DNA TGCGCCAGCAGCCAAGTAACTAGCGGGGGCCCTCGAGAGACCCAGTACTTC. Encoded protein: CASSQVTSGGPRETQYF.

The sample holds many counts of this clonotype. CDR3 sequence: CASSLAFNYEQYF. The CDR3 nucleotides are TGCGCCAGCAGCTTGGCCTTCAATTACGAGCAGTACTTC. This chain joins TRBV5-1 and TRBJ2-7; D gene unclear. There are 13 residues in the CDR3. CDR1 is SGHRS and CDR2 is YFSETQ in the germline V gene. V was cut by 0 bases and J by 4 bases, with 8 bases left in between.

This clonotype occurred many times. The chain employs TRBV20-1 and TRBJ1-6; a weak D match, TRBD1 (6 bases). Trimming stripped 5 bases from V and 8 bases from J, with 10 bases between. This CDR3 has 12 residues. CDR1 and CDR2 from the germline V gene are DFQATT and SNEGSKA (reference sequence). In nucleotides, the CDR3 is TGCAGTGCTCCCAGACAGGATTCACCCCTCCACTTT. This sequence encodes CSAPRQDSPLHF.